This T cell receptor (beta chain) was sequenced during a study of blood T cells in healthy people across ages. Overall study results and limits: Percentage of naive T cells showed a strong correlation with TCR beta diversity.

A second PCR, run for about 6 to 11 cycles, used a sample-barcoded 5' primer plus a J-beta primer mix. MiXCR, applied by TCRdb to the 5' RACE reads, yields one record per CDR3 protein. The sample yields around 520,000 distinct CDR3 sequences, around 27% seen once. The length of the CDR3 is 15 residues. CDR1 is SNHLY, CDR2 FYNNEI, per germline. The V gene end was trimmed by 5 bases and the J gene end by 1 base; junction bases not matched to a gene: 7. In the case of this clonotype: Its specificity is not known.

The study drew donors from healthy Caucasian individuals in Russia aged about 6 to 90. Extraction yielded at least 6 micrograms of total RNA per sample. This same sample was also taken into another study, of T cells of mothers and their children. Per that study: The donors comprised roughly 6 children and their three healthy Caucasian mothers.

This TCR was sampled from a boy aged 2 to 10 in good health. The J gene is TRBJ1-1, the V gene TRBV2; TRBD1 matches 7 bases. What was sequenced was blood. The CDR3 sequence: CASSSVRGWNTEAFF. In DNA form, the CDR3 reads TGTGCCAGCAGTTCGGTCAGGGGGTGGAACACTGAAGCTTTCTTT. Filled out from reference TRBV2 and TRBJ1-1, the complete variable domain reads EPEVTQTPSHQVTQMGQEVILRCVPISNHLYFYWYRQILGQKVEFLVSFYNNEISEKSEIFDDQFSVERPDGSNFTLKIRSTKLEDSAMYFCASSSVRGWNTEAFFGQGTRLTVV.